This TCR beta chain derives from a study of early T cells in non-severe SARS-CoV-2 infection. Study-wide context: Sequencing was performed on bulk RNA from unsorted whole blood, leaving chains unpaired.

This CDR3 contains 11 residues. V gave up 6 bases and J gave up 2 bases, with 5 bases separating them. The V gene's germline CDR1 is SNHLY and CDR2 FYNNEI. Individual cDNA molecules were tagged with unique molecular identifiers. TCRdb called the 5' RACE reads again in MiXCR, with one record for every CDR3 protein. The sample lists tens of thousands of distinct CDR3 sequences, about an eighth occurring once. Study-wide points: Missing private and CD4 specificities, VDJdb matching favored anti-spike CD8 responses.

This clonotype was counted only a few times. The antigen is undetermined. The specimen sequenced was whole blood. V usage is TRBV2 and J usage is TRBJ2-7, with no clear D. The receptor was isolated from an adult who was a healthcare worker with PCR-confirmed SARS-CoV-2 infection or an uninfected control (not recorded which). CDR3 protein: CASSAPYEQYF. The CDR3 DNA sequence: TGTGCCAGCAGCGCCCCCTACGAGCAGTACTTC. The full variable domain, in which reference TRBV2 and TRBJ2-7 provide the parts outside the CDR3, is EPEVTQTPSHQVTQMGQEVILRCVPISNHLYFYWYRQILGQKVEFLVSFYNNEISEKSEIFDDQFSVERPDGSNFTLKIRSTKLEDSAMYFCASSAPYEQYFGPGTRLTVT.